The 11 T cell receptor beta chains presented below share a single source sample, sequenced in a study of OX40 agonist ivuxolimab in advanced cancers. Clones were read by immunoSEQ multiplex PCR, and TCRdb kept only the in-frame ones, dropping some. The repertoire holds fewer than 35,000 clones, with 80% as singletons. The input for sequencing was CD4+ or CD8+ T cells sorted from blood, taken in a trial of the OX40 agonist ivuxolimab. The receptor set was obtained from an adult with an advanced solid tumor such as melanoma, head and neck, liver or kidney cancer.

This clone was seen a few times. The V gene is TRBV5-5, the J gene TRBJ1-1; D is unclear. The CDR3 runs to 14 residues. The germline CDR1 and CDR2 sequences are SGHKS and YYEKEE (reference sequence). V was clipped by 2 bases and J by 5 bases, with 13 bases between them. The CDR3 sequence is CASSFVPQGTEAFF. The DNA of the CDR3 is TGTGCCAGCAGCTTTGTCCCTCAAGGGACTGAAGCTTTCTTT.

The chain uses TRBV5-5 and TRBJ1-2; 7 nucleotides match TRBD1. The CDR3 totals 15 residues. V trimming: 5 bases; J trimming: 4 bases; junction bases outside the gene matches: 11. Germline lookup yields CDR1 SGHKS and CDR2 YYEKEE (reference sequence). CDR3 sequence: CASRYEDRVTYGYTF. The CDR3 DNA is TGTGCCAGCAGGTACGAAGACAGGGTTACCTATGGCTACACCTTC.

The chain employs TRBV29-1 and TRBJ2-5; D perhaps matches TRBD1 (5 bases). The CDR3 extends over 11 amino acids. The germline V gene has CDR1 SQVTM and CDR2 ANQGSEA. V lost 1 base and J lost 9, with 9 bases in between. The CDR3 nucleotides are TGCAGCGTTGAAGTGCAGGGCCCCCAGTACTTC. Translation gives CSVEVQGPQYF.

V gene TRBV6-1 combines with J gene TRBJ1-1; 7 nucleotides match TRBD1. The CDR3 has 14 residues. The trim removed 6 bases at V and 5 bases at J, leaving 9 bases unmatched. CDR1 MNHNS and CDR2 SASEGT come from the germline V gene. Written as DNA, the CDR3 is TGTGCCAGCAGGTCGACAGGGTCAGGTACTGAAGCTTTCTTT. Protein: CASRSTGSGTEAFF.

The genes are TRBV11-2 and TRBJ2-7, with 11 nucleotides matching TRBD1. CDR1 is SGHAT and CDR2 is FQNNGV in the germline V gene. V lost 5 bases, J lost 3 bases, and 18 bases stayed unmatched. This CDR3 contains 19 residues. CDR3 sequence: CASSPDRRDRGRIHYEQYF. The CDR3 DNA reads as TGTGCCAGCAGCCCCGACCGCCGGGACAGGGGGAGGATCCACTACGAGCAGTACTTC.

The chain links TRBV6-5 to TRBJ2-7; possible D gene TRBD1, 6 bases. The CDR3 extends over 14 amino acids. The ends were cut back, 4 bases at V and 1 base at J, with 11 bases in the middle. Germline assignment: CDR1 MNHEY and CDR2 SVGAGI. CDR3 coding DNA: TGTGCCAGCAGTTCAGGGGTGAGGTCCTACGAGCAGTACTTC. Translating it yields CASSSGVRSYEQYF.

The table lists this clone with a count of one. The gene calls are TRBV14 and TRBJ1-1; D may be TRBD1 (5 bases). The CDR3 covers 17 residues. The V gene's germline CDR1 is SGHDN and CDR2 FVKESK. Trimming pared 2 bases from V and 4 bases from J, leaving 20 bases between. For the CDR3, the DNA is TGTGCCAGCAGCCAATGGGGCAGTGGATCCGCGCGCACTGAAGCTTTCTTT. The encoded protein is CASSQWGSGSARTEAFF.

The chain is built from TRBV7-9 and TRBJ1-2; D unclear. Trimming took 5 bases from V and 8 from J, leaving 18 bases between them. The germline V gene encodes CDR1 SEHNR and CDR2 FQNEAQ (reference sequence). CDR3 size: 14 residues. The DNA for the CDR3 is TGTGCCAGCAGCCCCCGTGGTGAGGGAGGCGGCTACACCTTC. Protein product: CASSPRGEGGGYTF.

The chain couples TRBV19 to TRBJ1-2, with D possibly TRBD1 on 6 matching bases. This CDR3 is built from 14 residues. The germline V gene has CDR1 LNHDA and CDR2 SQIVND (reference sequence). V gave up 6 bases and J gave up 0 bases, with 11 bases separating them. CDR3 DNA sequence: TGTGCCAGTAGCATCAAGGGGGCTAACTATGGCTACACCTTC. This gives the protein CASSIKGANYGYTF.

This chain joins TRBV6-6 and TRBJ2-7, with 9 bases identical to TRBD1. CDR3 length: 15 amino acids. Germline values: CDR1 MNHNY, CDR2 SVGAGI (reference sequence). The V segment lost 5 bases and the J segment 5 bases; nucleotides outside the gene matches: 10. CDR3 DNA: TGTGCCAGCAGTAAAGGACAGGGGCTTTCCGACGAGCAGTACTTC. Its translation is CASSKGQGLSDEQYF.

The V and J genes are TRBV19 and TRBJ2-3; 11 nucleotides match TRBD2. CDR1 and CDR2 (germline): LNHDA, SQIVND (reference sequence). V lost 6 bases, J lost 7 bases, and 9 bases stayed unmatched. The CDR3 consists of 15 residues. The CDR3 here is CASSRDSGGGYTQYF. The CDR3 nucleotides are TGTGCCAGTAGCCGCGATAGCGGGGGGGGGTATACGCAGTATTTT.